The 20 T cell receptor beta chains below were found in one sample sequenced in a study of T cells in Graves' hyperthyroidism and ophthalmopathy. TCR beta CDR3 regions were amplified from RNA. RT-PCR in the first round (using the HTBI primer set) targeted the TCR CDR3. TCRdb called the multiplex PCR reads again in MiXCR, with one record for every CDR3 protein. The data show 700,000 or so distinct CDR3 sequences, with less than 20% seen just once and about 8.4% held by the top ten. Specimen: blood. All receptors come from a man aged 18 to 29 with Graves' hyperthyroidism.

The sample holds a few counts of this clonotype. The chain carries TRBV3-1 and TRBJ2-7, with 8 nucleotides matching TRBD1. V was pared by 1 base and J by 3 bases, with 2 bases of the junction left unmatched. Germline loops: CDR1 LGHDT, CDR2 YNNKEL (reference sequence). The CDR3 runs to 14 residues. CDR3 residues: CASSQGTGFYEQYF. The CDR3 nucleotides are TGTGCCAGCAGCCAAGGGACAGGGTTCTACGAGCAGTACTTC.

This clonotype was counted only a few times. The rearrangement links TRBV29-1 to TRBJ1-1; D is unresolved. Germline V lookup: CDR1 SQVTM, CDR2 ANQGSEA. The V and J ends lost 1 base and 4 bases respectively, with 7 bases between them. The CDR3 totals 12 residues. The CDR3, as DNA: TGCAGCGTTGAAGTCCACGGCACTGAAGCTTTCTTT. This translates into CSVEVHGTEAFF. The whole variable domain, filled in from reference TRBV29-1 and TRBJ1-1, reads SAVISQKPSRDICQRGTSLTIQCQVDSQVTMMFWYRQQPGQSLTLIATANQGSEATYESGFVIDKFPISRPNLTFSTLTVSNMSPEDSSIYLCSVEVHGTEAFFGQGTRLTVV.

The gene calls are TRBV7-9 and TRBJ1-6, with unresolved D. V was cut by 0 bases and J by 12 bases, with 12 bases left in between. The CDR3 has 14 amino acids. Germline V gene sequence: CDR1 SEHNR, CDR2 FQNEAQ (reference sequence). CDR3 nucleotide sequence: TGTGCCAGCAGCTTAGCGAAGCCGGGCAAACCCCTCCACTTT. Its protein product is CASSLAKPGKPLHF.

This clonotype was recorded a few times. Given a much more abundant clone one base away, this may be a read error. The genes are TRBV5-5 and TRBJ2-2; D uncertain. Germline CDR1 reads SGHKS; CDR2 reads YYEKEE (reference sequence). Trimming stripped 5 bases from V and 6 bases from J, with 5 bases between. This CDR3 spans 11 amino acids. The CDR3, as DNA: TGTGCCAGCAGTTGGTCCGGGGAGCTGTTTTTT. Translated, it gives CASSWSGELFF.

This clonotype was seen at least ten times. The chain carries TRBV2 and TRBJ2-7; 8 bases map to TRBD1. There are 14 residues in the CDR3. Germline loops: CDR1 SNHLY, CDR2 FYNNEI. V lost 7 bases to trimming and J lost 3 bases; unmatched junction nucleotides: 8. The CDR3 nucleotides read TGTGCCAGCAAGCAGGGACAGGAATACTACGAGCAGTACTTC. Its translation: CASKQGQEYYEQYF.

This clonotype was seen a few times. The chain couples TRBV20-1 to TRBJ2-7; a possible D gene is TRBD2 (6 bases). The CDR3 totals 15 residues. Between the trimmed V and J ends, which lost 0 bases and 0 bases, there was a span of 12 bases. From germline, CDR1 is DFQATT and CDR2 SNEGSKA (reference sequence). CDR3 region: CSARDRDSNSYEQYF. In DNA form, the CDR3 reads TGCAGTGCTAGAGATAGGGACTCAAACTCCTACGAGCAGTACTTC.

This clonotype was observed at least ten times. This chain uses TRBV12-3 or TRBV12-4 with TRBJ2-3; D is ambiguous. The CDR3 is made up of 12 amino acids. Trimming took 2 bases from V and 6 from J, leaving 6 bases between them. CDR3 sequence: CASSLYSDTQYF. The CDR3 DNA reads as TGTGCCAGCAGTTTATACTCGGATACGCAGTATTTT.

This clonotype showed up many times. V usage is TRBV11-2 and J usage is TRBJ1-2; perhaps TRBD1 as D (5 bases). This CDR3 has 14 amino acids. Per germline, CDR1 SGHAT and CDR2 FQNNGV. V lost 5 bases and J 4 bases, leaving 14 bases between the germline ends. The CDR3 sequence: CASSRTQGGYGYTF. CDR3 DNA sequence: TGTGCCAGCAGCCGAACGCAGGGTGGCTATGGCTACACCTTC.

This chain's CDR3 is CASSPKFPGELFF. The DNA for the CDR3 is TGTGCCAGCAGCCCCAAGTTTCCCGGGGAGCTGTTTTTT. The rearrangement links TRBV14 to TRBJ2-2; D is undetermined. Germline values: CDR1 SGHDN, CDR2 FVKESK. Trimming shortened V by 4 bases and J by 6 bases, and 9 bases separated the two germline ends. This CDR3 is 13 amino acids long.

Concerning this clonotype itself: A read error is possible here, since a much larger clone lies one base away. The chain joins TRBV28 to TRBJ1-5; D not certain. CDR3 length equals 12 residues. Germline CDR1 reads MDHEN; CDR2 reads SYDVKM. V gave up 2 bases and J gave up 6 bases, with 5 bases separating them. CDR3 coding DNA: TGTGCCAGCAGTTTAATGGTTCAGCCCCAGCATTTT. Its translation is CASSLMVQPQHF.

This rearrangement joins TRBV5-4 to TRBJ2-7, with D perhaps assigned TRBD1 or TRBD2 (5 bases each). Trimming left V 3 bases short and J 6 bases short, with 13 bases between. CDR1 and CDR2 (germline): SGHNT, YYREEE (reference sequence). The CDR3 is made up of 13 amino acids. In DNA, the CDR3 is TGTGCCAGCAGCTCGGGGCCCCTGATCGAGCAGTACTTC. This encodes CASSSGPLIEQYF.

As regards this clonotype: At one of its ends the junction is not consistent with the germline gene, which may arise from a read error. The gene calls are TRBV5-5 and TRBJ2-4; 9 bases are shared with TRBD1. From germline, CDR1 is SGHKS and CDR2 YYEKEE (reference sequence). This CDR3 region has 14 residues. The CDR3, as DNA: TGCGCCAGCAGCCCGGGACAGGGAGGAAACATTCAGTACTTC. As protein: CASSPGQGGNIQYF.

This clonotype was counted a few times. The V call is TRBV6-2 or TRBV6-3, the J call TRBJ2-1, with TRBD2 matching over 9 bases. The J segment lost 4 bases and the V segment lost 4 bases, leaving 5 bases of the junction unmatched. This CDR3 contains 15 residues. Germline V gene lookup returns CDR1 MNHEY and CDR2 SVGEGT. CDR3 bases: TGTGCCAGCAGTTTGGCTAGCGGGGTTTACAATGAGCAGTTCTTC. Its protein product is CASSLASGVYNEQFF.

CDR3 region: CASRLDKFPGWALANYGYTF. CDR3 nucleotides: TGTGCCAGCAGACTCGACAAGTTCCCAGGGTGGGCCCTAGCTAACTATGGCTACACCTTC. This chain uses TRBV27 with TRBJ1-2; D is possibly TRBD1 (5 bases). This CDR3 spans 20 amino acids. The germline V and J ends were trimmed by 6 bases and 0 bases, with 29 bases remaining between them. Looked up from germline, CDR1 is MNHEY and CDR2 is SMNVEV (reference sequence).

This clonotype occurred many times. The V and J genes are TRBV20-1 and TRBJ2-1, with a tentative D call TRBD2 (5 bases). V was cut by 0 bases and J by 7 bases, with 16 bases left in between. The CDR3 covers 15 residues. CDR1 and CDR2 (germline): DFQATT, SNEGSKA (reference sequence). The CDR3 loop reads CSAREGGSDTNEQFF. The CDR3 coding sequence is TGCAGTGCTAGAGAAGGAGGTTCGGATACGAATGAGCAGTTCTTC.

The gene calls are TRBV12-3 or TRBV12-4 and TRBJ2-7; D perhaps matches TRBD1 (6 bases). Trimming took off 6 bases at V and 3 bases at J, with 12 bases between the two ends. The CDR3 spans 13 residues. The CDR3 DNA reads as TGTGCCAGCAGGCCGGGACACGGCTACGAGCAGTACTTC. Its protein product is CASRPGHGYEQYF.

This clonotype has at least ten counts. The chain links TRBV12-3 or TRBV12-4 to TRBJ2-3; 11 bases align to TRBD2. The J segment lost 4 bases and the V segment lost 6 bases, leaving 6 bases of the junction unmatched. This CDR3 region has 15 residues. As DNA, the CDR3 is TGTGCCAGCAGAACACTAGCGGGAGTCGCAGATACGCAGTATTTT. Amino acids: CASRTLAGVADTQYF.

V is TRBV19 and J is TRBJ1-2; D is ambiguous. CDR3 length: 12 amino acids. CDR1 LNHDA and CDR2 SQIVND come from the germline V gene (reference sequence). Trimming cost V 6 bases and J 8 bases, with 13 bases left between them. CDR3 nucleotides: TGTGCCAGTAGCCCGAGACCCGGGGGCTACACCTTC. Protein product: CASSPRPGGYTF.

This clonotype was seen a few times. The chain is built from TRBV3-1 and TRBJ2-7, with TRBD2 matching 9 bases. The CDR3 runs 15 residues. CDR1 is LGHDT, CDR2 YNNKEL, per germline (reference sequence). The junction had 3 bases not matched to a gene; V was cut back by 0 bases and J by 3 bases. In DNA, the CDR3 is TGTGCCAGCAGCCAAGAGGGCGGGAGGGTCTACGAGCAGTACTTC. Protein sequence: CASSQEGGRVYEQYF.

As to this clonotype: The junction differs from germline at one of its ends, possibly a read error. CDR3 sequence: CTSSLTRGRGYEQYF. The DNA for the CDR3 is TGTACCAGCAGCTTAACGAGGGGGAGAGGCTACGAGCAGTACTTC. This chain joins TRBV7-3 and TRBJ2-7, with D tentatively TRBD1 (6 bases). The germline V gene has CDR1 SGHTA and CDR2 FQGTGA. This CDR3 is built from 15 residues.